This T cell receptor beta chain originates from a study of blood T cell repertoires in COVID-19 (dated by TCRdb to 2019 to 2021). With regard to the full study: Samples covering the acute and convalescent phases of COVID-19 were provided by collaborators in the United States, Italy and Spain. Deeply sampled blood TCRbeta repertoires from subjects exposed to, actively infected with, or recovered from COVID-19 were included in the dataset. Samples came from the ongoing ImmuneRACE study (first 160 participants) plus 1,254 subjects from 6 global collaborators. The prospective study material was composed of cDNA or gDNA derived from T cells, B-cell-depleted T cells, or PBMCs. Where available, HLA class I and class II types were obtained from metadata supplied by the sample provider rather than from assay-based typing. Nearly every sample came with metadata listing a de-identified subject ID, COVID-19 status, age in years and sex. The repertoires were made available in a free public database intended to serve as a resource for research on the immune response to SARS-CoV-2. Study-wide conclusions, independent of this receptor: The amount of clinical and demographic metadata varied by source and participant and was provided uncurated.

TCRbeta CDR3 regions were amplified from genomic DNA using the immunoSEQ Assay, a bias-controlled multiplex PCR. The paper's data handling went like this. Nucleated cell counts per sample were estimated from amplification of reference gene primers within the assay. To quantify the absolute abundance of each unique TCRbeta CDR3 rearrangement, sequence reads were collapsed and filtered. For each sample, productive Simpson clonality was calculated as the square root of Simpson's diversity index over productive rearrangements. TCRdb carries this immuneACCESS record with in-frame sequences only. Its versions omit some clonotypes, under half of them owing to an unresolved V gene in the studies checked, with the rest unexplained. Clone size and V and J calls were adopted from that table, with D and trimming inferred from the DNA. This sample has 150,000 to 200,000 clones in its table, and 70% to 85% of those were observed once. The ten biggest clones cover under 9% of the sample.

One collaborating source in Seattle enrolled patients while the patients were actively infected and followed the patients over time throughout the course of disease. The collaborating institutions used their own protocols to collect whole blood in K2EDTA tubes. For TCRbeta analysis, collaborators shipped samples in one of three forms: frozen whole blood, isolated PBMCs, or DNA extracted from either of those sample types. The germline V gene provides CDR1 MDHEN and CDR2 SYDVKM. V drops 8 bases and J drops 1 base, leaving 11 bases in between. CDR3 length: 13 amino acids, cysteine to phenylalanine. Only the CDR3 DNA is retained, 39 bases long and in frame from the first base. As concerns this clone: Its antigen target is currently unknown. No base quality information exists; no much larger clone differs at one position.

This receptor was taken from a middle-aged woman with COVID-19, enrolled during active disease. Input material: peripheral blood. The sequence is built from TRBV28 and TRBJ1-1; the D gene is perhaps TRBD1, on 6 matching bases. The CDR3 region has the sequence CASLLGGNTEAFF. The DNA sequence is given as TGTGCCAGCCTTTTAGGGGGGAACACTGAAGCTTTCTTT.